Each of the 8 T cell receptor beta chains below was sequenced from the same sample in a study of Graves' ophthalmopathy and Graves' hyperthyroidism. The authors amplified TCR beta CDR3 regions, and they did so from RNA transcripts for repertoire sequencing. Scientists carried out first-round RT-PCR using HTBI primers and then a second-round multiplex PCR. MiXCR was run by TCRdb on the multiplex PCR reads, yielding one entry per CDR3 protein. The table shows over a million distinct CDR3 sequences, with roughly two fifths occurring only once. Material for sequencing was peripheral blood or thyroid tissue (not recorded which). The receptors originated from an adult man with Graves' hyperthyroidism.

This rearrangement joins TRBV7-2 to TRBJ2-7; a weak D match, TRBD1 (5 bases). Germline CDR1 is SGHTA and CDR2 is FQGNSA. The length of the CDR3 is 16 residues. Trimming left V 1 base short and J 0 bases short, with 13 bases between. CDR3 nucleotide sequence: TGTGCCAGCAGCTTAGTTACAGGTGATAGCTCCTACGAGCAGTACTTC. Protein: CASSLVTGDSSYEQYF.

This clonotype has ten or more counts. CDR3 sequence reads: CASSQEVWGTQYF. DNA for the CDR3: TGCGCCAGCAGCCAGGAAGTTTGGGGGACCCAGTACTTC. This chain uses TRBV4-3 with TRBJ2-5; D is undetermined. The CDR3 loop spans 13 amino acids. V dropped 3 bases and J dropped 7 bases, with 12 bases sitting between them. The V gene's germline CDR1 is LGHNA and CDR2 YSLEER.

V is TRBV30 and J is TRBJ1-2; D not resolved. CDR1 and CDR2 from the germline V gene are GTSNPN and SVGIG (reference sequence). Trimming shortened V by 1 base and J by 1 base, and 7 bases separated the two germline ends. This CDR3 is 13 amino acids long. The DNA of the CDR3 is TGTGCCTGGAGTGAGGGCAATAACTATGGCTACACCTTC. It translates to CAWSEGNNYGYTF.

The sample holds a few counts of this clonotype. The junction does not match germline at one end; this may be a read error. The chain recombines TRBV7-3 with TRBJ2-7; 8 bases align to TRBD1. Germline-derived CDR1 and CDR2 are SGHTA and FQGTGA. This CDR3 region has 16 residues. The CDR3 here is CASSSPRGQGFYQQYF. The CDR3 nucleotides are TGTGCCAGCAGCTCCCCCCGAGGACAGGGTTTCTACCAGCAGTACTTC.

As concerns this clonotype: A much larger clone is a single base away; this may be a read error. The chain recombines TRBV19 with TRBJ2-5, with D uncertain. In germline, CDR1 is LNHDA, CDR2 SQIVND (reference sequence). The CDR3 has 14 residues. The V and J ends lost 4 bases and 6 bases respectively, with 15 bases between them. CDR3 protein: CASSSSLQGKTQYF. The CDR3 coding sequence is TGTGCCAGTAGTAGTAGCCTACAAGGAAAGACCCAGTACTTC.

The table lists this clonotype with many counts. The chain employs TRBV25-1 and TRBJ2-5; 7 bases are a match to TRBD2. CDR1 and CDR2 (germline): MGHDK, SYGVNS. The CDR3 covers 14 residues. J was trimmed by 4 bases and V by 7 bases; bases with no gene match: 9. The CDR3 protein is CASTPGTTSETQYF. The CDR3 nucleotides are TGTGCCAGCACCCCCGGGACTACGTCAGAGACCCAGTACTTC.

The rearrangement links TRBV11-2 to TRBJ1-3, with unresolved D. Trimming took off 4 bases at V and 3 bases at J, with 19 bases between the two ends. CDR3 length equals 17 residues. Germline loops: CDR1 SGHAT, CDR2 FQNNGV. CDR3 nucleotide sequence: TGTGCCAGCAGCTACGAAGCGCTGCCCTCCGGTGGAAACACCATATATTTT. It codes for CASSYEALPSGGNTIYF.

This clonotype was observed once. This sequence joins TRBV29-1 and TRBJ2-7; D call uncertain. The V gene lost 7 bases and the J gene lost 0 bases, with 16 bases spanning the gap. Germline-derived CDR1 and CDR2 are SQVTM and ANQGSEA. The length of the CDR3 is 14 residues. The CDR3, as DNA: TGCAGCGGTGTTTTACAGTCTACCTCCTACGAGCAGTACTTC. Translation: CSGVLQSTSYEQYF.